This T cell receptor beta chain comes out of a study of OX40 agonist ivuxolimab in advanced cancers. This clone has more than one count but fewer than ten. Its specificity is not known. Whole-study findings and limits: CD4+ T cells averaged fewer expanded clones than CD8+ T cells.

TCRdb's copy holds only in-frame clones and misses some; the assay was immunoSEQ multiplex PCR. The sample records approximately 70,000 clones, about 83% being singletons. CDR1 and CDR2 (germline): LNHDA, SQIVND (reference sequence). Trimming shortened V by 3 bases and J by 2 bases, and 2 bases separated the two germline ends. The CDR3 contains 12 residues. The source is an adult with an advanced solid tumor such as melanoma, head and neck, liver or kidney cancer. The source material was CD4+ or CD8+ T cells sorted from blood, sampled in a trial of the OX40 agonist ivuxolimab. The chain employs TRBV19 and TRBJ1-3; unclear D gene. The DNA for the CDR3 is TGTGCCAGTAGTATTCCTGGAAACACCATATATTTT. Translating gives CASSIPGNTIYF.